These T cell receptor beta chains were read from a single sample in a study of T cell responses to AZD1222 COVID-19 vaccine. Method: immunoSEQ multiplex PCR; TCRdb's copy keeps in-frame clones and lacks some. The repertoire includes 180,000 or so clones, around 90% of them detected once, and about 2.1% sits in the top ten. This material consisted of peripheral blood, taken 28 days after the second AZD1222 dose. The receptors were gathered from an adult who received the AZD1222 COVID-19 vaccine. Each CDR3 is given with its conserved first and last residue. D genes are given only for firm matches. Only part of the rows carry a size: once, few, many, or a class if the clone is expanded.

- | TRBJ1-3 | TRBV11-2 | - | TGTGCCAGCAGCTTACTTCAGGGTTCCTCTGGAAACACCATATATTTT | CASSLLQGSSGNTIYF
- | TRBJ2-7 | TRBV9 | TRBD2 | TGTGCCAGCAGCGAGACAGAGGGGACTAGCGGGATCTACGAGCAGTACTTC | CASSETEGTSGIYEQYF
- | TRBJ1-2 | TRBV28 | TRBD1 | TGTGCCAGCAGTTTGACAGGGCCTGAGGGCTACACCTTC | CASSLTGPEGYTF
- | TRBJ1-3 | TRBV29-1 | - | TGCAGCGTGGGGGACACCTCTGGAAACACCATATATTTT | CSVGDTSGNTIYF
- | TRBJ1-2 | TRBV6-5 | - | TGTGCCAGCATGGGGGGCGATAACTATGGCTACACCTTC | CASMGGDNYGYTF
- | TRBJ2-7 | TRBV6-1 | TRBD2 | TGTGCCAGCAGTGATAGCGGGAGGGCCTACGAGCAGTACTTC | CASSDSGRAYEQYF
- | TRBJ1-5 | TRBV23-1 | TRBD1 | TGCGCCAGCAGTCAGACAGGGACTATGAATCAGCCCCAGCATTTT | CASSQTGTMNQPQHF
once | TRBJ2-7 | TRBV6-5 | - | TGTGCCAGCACACGGACAGGAGGGCTCTACGAGCAGTACTTC | CASTRTGGLYEQYF
- | TRBJ2-7 | TRBV18 | - | TGTGCCAGCTCACCACCCTCTAACTACGAGCAGTACTTC | CASSPPSNYEQYF
- | TRBJ2-2 | TRBV7-9 | - | TGTGCCAGCACCCCAGGTGGTCGGACCGGGGAGCTGTTTTTT | CASTPGGRTGELFF
- | TRBJ1-1 | TRBV19 | - | TGTGCCAGTAACCCGACAGGCCTCATGAACACTGAAGCTTTCTTT | CASNPTGLMNTEAFF
- | TRBJ1-2 | TRBV5-1 | TRBD1 | TGCGCCAGCAGCTGGGGACAGGGTGAAGGCTACACCTTC | CASSWGQGEGYTF
- | TRBJ2-1 | TRBV5-1 | - | TGCGCCAGCAGCCCCGAGGGGGTTGGGCAGTTCTTC | CASSPEGVGQFF
- | TRBJ2-7 | TRBV7-7 | TRBD1 | TGTGCCAGCAGCGCGGGACAGGGGAACTTTAATAACGAGCAGTACTTC | CASSAGQGNFNNEQYF
- | TRBJ2-3 | TRBV3-1/TRBV3-2 | - | TGTGCCAGCAGCCTTTTCCCGTCTAGCACAGATACGCAGTATTTT | CASSLFPSSTDTQYF
- | TRBJ1-6 | TRBV30 | TRBD1 | TGTGCCTGGAGTGTAACAGGGGGCGGGTCACCCCTCCACTTT | CAWSVTGGGSPLHF
- | TRBJ2-4 | TRBV12-3/TRBV12-4 | - | TGTGCCAGCAGGCCATTTCGCCCACCCATTCAGTACTTC | CASRPFRPPIQYF
- | TRBJ1-4 | TRBV7-2 | - | TGTGCCAGCAGCTTAGGAGGGCAGAATGAAAAACTGTTTTTT | CASSLGGQNEKLFF
- | TRBJ2-7 | TRBV27 | - | TGTGCCAGCCAACCCCCCTGGCCGCCCTACGAGCAGTACTTC | CASQPPWPPYEQYF
- | TRBJ1-5 | TRBV30 | - | TGTGCCTGGAGTGAGGTGCAAGGGTTTAGCAATCAGCCCCAGCATTTT | CAWSEVQGFSNQPQHF
- | TRBJ1-2 | TRBV5-4 | TRBD1 | TGTGCCAGCAGCTCCCAAACAGGGGGCACCTATGGCTACACCTTC | CASSSQTGGTYGYTF
- | TRBJ1-2 | TRBV7-9 | - | TGTGCCAGCAGCCAACTTTTTTTGACACCCTTCTATGGCTACACCTTC | CASSQLFLTPFYGYTF
- | TRBJ1-2 | TRBV5-6 | - | TGTGCCAGCAGCTTGGCCGGCGCTTTTGGTGGCTACACCTTC | CASSLAGAFGGYTF
- | TRBJ1-2 | TRBV9 | - | TGTGCCAGCAGTGCTAATAGGATGTCGGGGGCCCGGGGCTACACCTTC | CASSANRMSGARGYTF
- | TRBJ1-2 | TRBV28 | - | TGTGCCAGCAGTTTTTTTTCCATGCGACAGACTAACTATGGCTACACCTTC | CASSFFSMRQTNYGYTF
once | TRBJ1-2 | TRBV6-1 | - | TGTGCCAGCAGTGAAGCTGGCCGTATCTATGGCTACACCTTC | CASSEAGRIYGYTF
- | TRBJ1-2 | TRBV5-5 | - | TGTGCCAGCAGCTTGTTTTGGGCTGGCTACACCTTC | CASSLFWAGYTF
once | TRBJ1-3 | TRBV4-1 | TRBD1 | TGCGCCAGCAGCCAAGAGGGGACAGGGGGTGGAAACACCATATATTTT | CASSQEGTGGGNTIYF
- | TRBJ2-3 | TRBV3-1/TRBV3-2 | - | TGTGCCAGCAGCCAAGACGGGGGAGCAGGGACAGATACGCAGTATTTT | CASSQDGGAGTDTQYF
once | TRBJ1-1 | TRBV5-1 | - | TGCGCCAGCAACCTGGATAGGAACACTGAAGCTTTCTTT | CASNLDRNTEAFF
- | TRBJ1-2 | TRBV23-1 | - | TGCGCCAGCAGCCGGACAGCCAAAACCTATGGCTACACCTTC | CASSRTAKTYGYTF
- | TRBJ2-4 | TRBV6-1 | - | TGTGCCAGCAGTGAATTTGGGTCGGGGCGTGGTGGTAACATTCAGTACTTC | CASSEFGSGRGGNIQYF
many | TRBJ1-2 | TRBV9 | TRBD1 | TGTGCCAGCAGCGTAGAGACAGGGGTAGGCTATGGCTACACCTTC | CASSVETGVGYGYTF
- | TRBJ1-1 | TRBV6-1 | TRBD1 | TGTGCCAGCAGTGATCAGGGGGGTTTAGGCACTGAAGCTTTCTTT | CASSDQGGLGTEAFF
- | TRBJ2-7 | TRBV2 | - | TGTGCCAGCAGTGGAGATGGCGAGCAGTACTTC | CASSGDGEQYF
- | TRBJ1-4 | TRBV4-3 | - | TGCGCCAGCAGCCAGCTCCGGACAGCGGCTAATGAAAAACTGTTTTTT | CASSQLRTAANEKLFF